This record concerns one T cell receptor (beta chain) sequence. The sample originates from a study of blood T cell repertoires in COVID-19. Turning to the study itself: From the United States, Italy and Spain came samples of acute and convalescent COVID-19. PBMCs, B-cell-depleted T cells, or T cells provided the cDNA or gDNA that made up the material.

Per the authors' pipeline: Amplification of reference gene primers provided the estimated nucleated cell counts. The table came from immunoSEQ multiplex PCR; TCRdb's copy has only in-frame clones and leaves some out. D and trimming come from the DNA, and the V and J calls and clone size come from that table. The sample lists some 99,000 clones; 75% to 90% were seen once. The CDR3 spans 16 residues. CDR1 is SGHDN, CDR2 FVKESK, per germline. V lost 4 bases and J lost 2, with 17 bases in between. The sample taken for sequencing was peripheral blood. The TCR originated in a human donor in a cohort sampled during active COVID-19. This chain uses TRBV14 with TRBJ2-5; D perhaps matches TRBD2 (7 bases). As DNA, the CDR3 is TGTGCCAGCAGCCCGGGAGGTCGGGGGACACAAGAGACCCAGTACTTC. Translation gives CASSPGGRGTQETQYF.